This T cell receptor (beta chain) derives from a study of blood T cell repertoires in COVID-19. As for the study in general: Samples taken during acute and convalescent COVID-19 were collected in the United States, Italy and Spain. T cells, B-cell-depleted T cells, or PBMCs provided the cDNA or gDNA that served as material.

Source study methods: Cell counts per sample came from amplifying reference gene primers. Using immunoSEQ multiplex PCR, the repertoire was profiled, and TCRdb retains in-frame clones only, with some absent. V, J and clone size are taken as reported in that table, and D and trimming were inferred from the DNA itself. The sample contains 120,000 or so clones, roughly 87% of which appear only once. This TCR was sampled from a man older than 75 with active or convalescent COVID-19. The sample taken for sequencing was peripheral blood.

CDR3 coding DNA: TGTGCCAGCAGCCAAACCCATCGGAGCTCCCAAAAGGGCACAGATACGCAGTATTTT. Encoded protein: CASSQTHRSSQKGTDTQYF. The rearrangement links TRBV4-2 to TRBJ2-3, with D unresolved. With 2 bases removed from V and 1 base from J, the gap between germline ends came to 22 bases. The CDR3 is 19 amino acids. Looked up from germline, CDR1 is LGHNA and CDR2 is YNFKEQ.